Below, 14 T cell receptor beta chains from the same sample are listed, as sequenced in a study of blood T cell repertoires in COVID-19. The table came from immunoSEQ multiplex PCR; TCRdb's copy has only in-frame clones and leaves some out. Of 200,000 to 300,000 clones detected, more than 80% appear once; the ten largest clones hold about 4%. Sequencing used peripheral blood. The receptors were sampled from a middle-aged woman with acute or convalescent COVID-19.

The chain employs TRBV30 and TRBJ1-1; 8 bases align to TRBD1. The CDR3 totals 15 residues. With 3 bases clipped from V and 4 bases from J, the junction kept 10 bases outside the gene matches. Germline loops: CDR1 GTSNPN, CDR2 SVGIG (reference sequence). The CDR3, as DNA: TGTGCCTGGAGGGAACAGGGGGTTGGGGGCACTGAAGCTTTCTTT. It codes for CAWREQGVGGTEAFF.

The rearrangement joins TRBV19 to TRBJ2-3; weak D call: TRBD1 (6 bases). The CDR3 sequence is 14 residues long. The germline V and J ends were trimmed by 4 bases and 0 bases, with 8 bases remaining between them. CDR1 LNHDA and CDR2 SQIVND come from the germline V gene (reference sequence). CDR3 in DNA: TGTGCCAGTAGTACGACAGGTAGCACAGATACGCAGTATTTT. It specifies CASSTTGSTDTQYF.

The sample holds one count of this clone. The chain is built from TRBV27 and TRBJ1-6; 8 positions match TRBD1. CDR1 is MNHEY and CDR2 is SMNVEV in the germline V gene (reference sequence). CDR3 size: 17 residues. The V and J ends lost 2 bases and 0 bases, in that order; junction bases with no gene match: 3. Here the CDR3 DNA reads TGTGCCAGCAGTTTAATACAGGGGGGCTCCTATAATTCACCCCTCCACTTT. It specifies CASSLIQGGSYNSPLHF.

The chain couples TRBV27 to TRBJ1-6, with TRBD1 matching over 8 bases. CDR3 length equals 14 residues. The germline CDR1 and CDR2 sequences are MNHEY and SMNVEV (reference sequence). V lost 6 bases, J lost 9 bases, and 7 bases stayed unmatched. CDR3 sequence: CASRTTGAVSPLHF. In DNA, the CDR3 is TGTGCCAGCAGGACGACAGGGGCAGTTTCACCCCTCCACTTT.

The chain uses TRBV5-1 and TRBJ2-3, with 11 nucleotides matching TRBD2. The J segment lost 5 bases and the V segment lost 2 bases, leaving 7 bases of the junction unmatched. CDR1 and CDR2 from the germline V gene are SGHRS and YFSETQ. This CDR3 contains 16 residues. CDR3 loop: CASSFTTSGEIDTQYF. The CDR3 DNA reads as TGCGCCAGCAGCTTTACGACTAGCGGGGAGATAGATACGCAGTATTTT.

This clone has more than one count but fewer than ten. CDR3 sequence: CASSLRQGGRTEAFF. CDR3 nucleotides: TGTGCCAGCAGCTTAAGACAGGGGGGCAGGACTGAAGCTTTCTTT. The J gene is TRBJ1-1, the V gene TRBV11-1, with 9 bases aligning to TRBD1. The CDR3 runs to 15 residues. V was pared by 2 bases and J by 5 bases, with 6 bases of the junction left unmatched. Germline CDR1 SGHAT, CDR2 FQDESV (reference sequence).

The J gene is TRBJ2-3, the V gene TRBV5-1, with 10 bases aligning to TRBD2. Germline V gene lookup returns CDR1 SGHRS and CDR2 YFSETQ. V was pared by 4 bases and J by 0 bases, with 8 bases of the junction left unmatched. This CDR3 region has 17 residues. CDR3 nucleotides: TGCGCCAGCAGCCTATTTTTAGCGGGGGGCAGCACAGATACGCAGTATTTT. Translated: CASSLFLAGGSTDTQYF.

V gene TRBV5-6 combines with J gene TRBJ2-3; 8 nucleotides agree with TRBD2. The CDR3 loop spans 14 amino acids. The germline gives CDR1 SGHDT, CDR2 YYEEEE. The ends lost 9 bases at V and 3 bases at J; junction bases unmatched: 9. The CDR3 DNA reads TGTGCCACCTACGGGGGGGAAGAGACAGATACGCAGTATTTT. Amino acids: CATYGGEETDTQYF.

The rearrangement uses TRBV6-5 and TRBJ1-1, with D unresolved. V lost 11 bases and J lost 6, with 13 bases in between. Germline V lookup: CDR1 MNHEY, CDR2 SVGAGI. The length of the CDR3 is 11 residues. CDR3: CASQRGAEAFF. DNA of the CDR3: TGTGCCTCACAACGAGGAGCTGAAGCTTTCTTT.

This clone was detected once. This chain connects TRBV3-1 (or the pseudogene TRBV3-2) to TRBJ1-2; no clear D. This CDR3 contains 13 residues. V dropped 0 bases and J dropped 8 bases, with 10 bases sitting between them. Germline V gene data show CDR1 as LGHDT and CDR2 as YNNKEL (reference sequence). The CDR3 is CASSQDRYGGYTF. CDR3 in DNA: TGTGCCAGCAGCCAAGATCGGTACGGGGGCTACACCTTC.

V is TRBV20-1 and J is TRBJ2-5; 7 positions agree with TRBD2. V shed 7 bases and J 0 bases; nucleotides not matched to a gene: 11. CDR1 DFQATT and CDR2 SNEGSKA come from the germline V gene (reference sequence). The CDR3 runs 15 residues. DNA of the CDR3: TGCAGTGTTAGTGTGGGAGGGAGAAACCAAGAGACCCAGTACTTC. It is translated as CSVSVGGRNQETQYF.

The rearrangement joins TRBV2 to TRBJ1-2; no clear D gene. The CDR3 totals 12 residues. In germline, CDR1 is SNHLY, CDR2 FYNNEI. V was pared by 5 bases and J by 5 bases, with 9 bases between. The CDR3 bases are TGTGCCAGCAGTTCCGGAGGGTATGGCTACACCTTC. Translating it yields CASSSGGYGYTF.

The V gene is TRBV12-5, the J gene TRBJ2-4; tentatively, D is TRBD1 (6 bases). V lost 0 bases, J lost 1 base, and 19 bases lay in between. CDR1 LGHNT and CDR2 FRNRAP come from the germline V gene. CDR3 length: 19 residues. CDR3 residues: CASGLVLWGQREAKNIQYF. The CDR3 region has the DNA TGTGCTAGTGGTTTGGTACTGTGGGGGCAAAGGGAGGCCAAAAACATTCAGTACTTC.

V usage is TRBV4-2 and J usage is TRBJ2-3, with 9 positions matching TRBD2. Germline V gene data show CDR1 as LGHNA and CDR2 as YNFKEQ. The CDR3 is 17 residues long. The junction had 12 bases not matched to a gene; V was cut back by 3 bases and J by 5 bases. The CDR3 spells CASSQVTAGGSKDTQYF. The CDR3 DNA is TGTGCCAGCAGCCAGGTGACAGCGGGGGGTTCGAAAGATACGCAGTATTTT.